A selection of T cell receptor beta chains follows, all from one sample in a study of control samples from healthy donors and cancer patients. Here immunoSEQ multiplex PCR was the method, and the copy in TCRdb shows in-frame clones only, minus some. The repertoire includes about 99,000 clones, more than 85% of them detected once, and 15% to 20% sits in the top ten. The sample taken for sequencing was PBMCs. All receptors derive from a man aged 55 to 70 with lung cancer. Each CDR3 is given with its conserved first and last residue. Fields, in order: clone size, D gene, J gene, V gene, CDR3 DNA, CDR3 protein. The D gene is left open where the match is weak. Some rows mark clone size as missing; the rest say once, few, many or name a class of expanded clone.

. TRBD1 TRBJ1-2 TRBV2 TGTGCCAGCACTGTGACAGGGTTGAACTATGGCTACACCTTC CASTVTGLNYGYTF
. TRBD2 TRBJ2-5 TRBV11-2 TGTGCCAGCAGCTTTAGTAGCGGGGCCTATCAAGAGACCCAGTACTTC CASSFSSGAYQETQYF
. . TRBJ1-1 TRBV7-2 TGTGCCAGCAGCTTGGTCGCAGGGTTCGCTGAAGCTTTCTTT CASSLVAGFAEAFF
. . TRBJ2-2 TRBV30 TGTGCCTGGAGGTTCAGGACCACTAAGAACACCGGGGAGCTGTTTTTT CAWRFRTTKNTGELFF
. . TRBJ1-2 TRBV7-3 TGTGCCAGCAGCCCCACGAGACAGGATGGCTACACCTTC CASSPTRQDGYTF
few TRBD1 TRBJ2-1 TRBV5-1 TGCGCCAGCAGCTTGTGGACAGGGATAGACTACAATGAGCAGTTCTTC CASSLWTGIDYNEQFF
. . TRBJ1-1 TRBV6-5 TGTGCCAGCAGTCATATGCAGGGTGATCACACTGAAGCTTTCTTT CASSHMQGDHTEAFF
. . TRBJ2-5 TRBV24-1 TGTGCCACCAGTGATTTTTGGGGGCCCCAGGGAGAGACCCAGTACTTC CATSDFWGPQGETQYF
. . TRBJ1-1 TRBV7-2 TGTGCCAGCAGCACCCAAGGATCCGGCACTGAAGCTTTCTTT CASSTQGSGTEAFF
once TRBD1 TRBJ2-7 TRBV15 TGTGCCACCAGCAGAGGACAGGGCCTCAGCTCCTACGAGCAGTACTTC CATSRGQGLSSYEQYF
. . TRBJ1-2 TRBV5-8 TGTGCCAGCAGACGGATTCAAGGGCAGGGAATAGGAGCAGACTATGGCTACACCTTC CASRRIQGQGIGADYGYTF
. . TRBJ2-5 TRBV5-1 TGCGCCAGCAGCTTGGGTACTGGTGGGGCCCAAGAGACCCAGTACTTC CASSLGTGGAQETQYF
. . TRBJ1-2 TRBV24-1 TGTGCCACCAGTGATCGGGGGGGAGACTATGGCTACACCTTC CATSDRGGDYGYTF
. . TRBJ1-4 TRBV12-2 TGTGCAAGTCGCTTAGCGCCAACAGGCACAGCAACTAATGAAAAACTGTTTTTT CASRLAPTGTATNEKLFF